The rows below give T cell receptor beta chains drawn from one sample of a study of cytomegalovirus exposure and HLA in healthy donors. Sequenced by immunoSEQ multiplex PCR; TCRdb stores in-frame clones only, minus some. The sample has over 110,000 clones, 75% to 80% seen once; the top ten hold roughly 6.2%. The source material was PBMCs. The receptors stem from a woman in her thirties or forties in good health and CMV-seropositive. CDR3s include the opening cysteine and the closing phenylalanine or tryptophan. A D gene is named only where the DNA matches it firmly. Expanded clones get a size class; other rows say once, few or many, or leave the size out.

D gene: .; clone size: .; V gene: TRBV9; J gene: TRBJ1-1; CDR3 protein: CASSVGGDTEAFF; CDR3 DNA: TGTGCCAGCAGCGTAGGCGGGGACACTGAAGCTTTCTTT
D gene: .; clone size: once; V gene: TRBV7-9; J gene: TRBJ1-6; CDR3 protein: CASSSSTGTPNSPLHF; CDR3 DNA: TGTGCCAGCAGCTCGTCGACAGGAACCCCGAATTCACCCCTCCACTTT
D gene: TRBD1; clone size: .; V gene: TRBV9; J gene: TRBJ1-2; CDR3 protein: CASSVATGDGYTF; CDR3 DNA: TGTGCCAGCAGCGTAGCAACAGGGGATGGCTACACCTTC
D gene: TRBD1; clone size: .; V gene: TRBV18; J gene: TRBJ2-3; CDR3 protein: CASSPRDRVTDTQYF; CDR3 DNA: TGTGCCAGCTCACCACGGGACAGGGTAACAGATACGCAGTATTTT
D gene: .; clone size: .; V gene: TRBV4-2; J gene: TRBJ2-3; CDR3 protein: CASSQALGAEIRPYF; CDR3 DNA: TGTGCCAGCAGCCAAGCATTGGGGGCAGAGATCCGGCCGTATTTT
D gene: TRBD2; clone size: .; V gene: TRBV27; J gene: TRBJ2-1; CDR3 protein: CASSLGLAGNYNEQFF; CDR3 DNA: TGTGCCAGCAGTTTAGGACTAGCGGGAAACTACAATGAGCAGTTCTTC
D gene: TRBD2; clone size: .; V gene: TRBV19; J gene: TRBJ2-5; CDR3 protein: CASSITSGRAARETQYF; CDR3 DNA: TGTGCCAGTAGTATTACTAGCGGGAGGGCCGCCCGGGAGACCCAGTACTTC
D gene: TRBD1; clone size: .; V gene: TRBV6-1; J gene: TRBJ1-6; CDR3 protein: CASKTIDRERSPLHF; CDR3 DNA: TGTGCCAGCAAAACCATCGACAGGGAACGGTCACCCCTCCACTTT
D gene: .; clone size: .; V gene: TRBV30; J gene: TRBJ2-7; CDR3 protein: CAWSVASGPSYEQYF; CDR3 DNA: TGTGCCTGGAGTGTAGCCAGCGGCCCTAGTTACGAGCAGTACTTC
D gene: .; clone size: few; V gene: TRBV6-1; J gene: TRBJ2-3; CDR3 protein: CASRGAGTDTQYF; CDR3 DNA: TGTGCCAGCAGGGGCGCCGGCACAGATACGCAGTATTTT
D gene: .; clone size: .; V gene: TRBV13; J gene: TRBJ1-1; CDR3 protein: CASSSRDGGDSEAFF; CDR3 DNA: TGTGCCAGCAGCTCAAGGGACGGGGGAGATTCTGAAGCTTTCTTT
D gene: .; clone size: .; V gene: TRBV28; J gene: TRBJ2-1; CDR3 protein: CASSPYDWNEQFF; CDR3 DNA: TGTGCCAGCAGTCCGTATGACTGGAATGAGCAGTTCTTC
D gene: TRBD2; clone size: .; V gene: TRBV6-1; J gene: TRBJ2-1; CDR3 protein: CASSELPGRKVNYNEQFF; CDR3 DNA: TGTGCCAGCAGTGAATTACCCGGGAGGAAGGTTAACTACAATGAGCAGTTCTTC
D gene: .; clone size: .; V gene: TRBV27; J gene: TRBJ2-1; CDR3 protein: CASSLLPARLVEQFF; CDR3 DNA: TGTGCCAGCAGTTTACTGCCTGCCCGGTTGGTTGAGCAGTTCTTC
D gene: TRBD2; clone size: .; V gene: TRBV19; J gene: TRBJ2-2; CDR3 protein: CASRGSGRTNTGELFF; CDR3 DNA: TGTGCCAGTAGGGGTAGCGGGAGGACCAACACCGGGGAGCTGTTTTTT
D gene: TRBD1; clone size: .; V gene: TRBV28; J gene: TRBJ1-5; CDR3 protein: CASSSAGGGQPQHF; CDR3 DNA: TGTGCCAGCAGTTCAGCAGGGGGCGGTCAGCCCCAGCATTTT
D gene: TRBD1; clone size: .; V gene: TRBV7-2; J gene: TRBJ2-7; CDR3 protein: CASRRDRGNYEQYF; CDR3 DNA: TGTGCCAGCAGACGGGACAGGGGAAACTACGAGCAGTACTTC
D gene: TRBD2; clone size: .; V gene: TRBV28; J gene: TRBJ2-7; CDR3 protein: CASSFSRTSGTEQYF; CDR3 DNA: TGTGCCAGCAGTTTTAGTAGGACTAGCGGGACCGAGCAGTACTTC
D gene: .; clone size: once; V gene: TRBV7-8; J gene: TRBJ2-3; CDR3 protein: CASSFLGSAAITDTQYF; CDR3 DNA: TGTGCCAGCAGCTTTCTGGGGTCAGCGGCTATCACAGATACGCAGTATTTT
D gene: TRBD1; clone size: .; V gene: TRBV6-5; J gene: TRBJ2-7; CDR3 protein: CASRPGQGSSYEQYF; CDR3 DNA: TGTGCCAGCAGACCTGGACAGGGGAGCTCCTACGAGCAGTACTTC
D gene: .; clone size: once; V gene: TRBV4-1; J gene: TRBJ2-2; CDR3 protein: CASSHRGISGMGTGELFF; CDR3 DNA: TGCGCCAGCAGCCATAGGGGGATTTCCGGGATGGGGACCGGGGAGCTGTTTTTT
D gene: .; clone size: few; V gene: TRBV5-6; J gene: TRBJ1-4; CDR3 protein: CASSLATDPDEKLFF; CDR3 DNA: TGTGCCAGCAGCTTGGCCACAGATCCTGATGAAAAACTGTTTTTT
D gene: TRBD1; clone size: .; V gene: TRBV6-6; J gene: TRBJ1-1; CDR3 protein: CASSPRQGTTEAFF; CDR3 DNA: TGTGCCAGCAGCCCAAGACAGGGGACCACTGAAGCTTTCTTT
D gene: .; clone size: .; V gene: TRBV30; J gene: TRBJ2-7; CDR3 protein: CAWSVPEGRDEQYF; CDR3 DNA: TGTGCCTGGAGTGTTCCGGAGGGGAGAGACGAGCAGTACTTC
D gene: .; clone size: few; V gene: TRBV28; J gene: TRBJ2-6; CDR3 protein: CASRPAGSGANVLTF; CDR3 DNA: TGTGCCAGCAGACCCGCCGGGTCTGGGGCCAACGTCCTGACTTTC
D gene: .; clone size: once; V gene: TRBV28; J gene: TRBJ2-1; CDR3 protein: CASSFLDRQYNEQFF; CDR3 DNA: TGTGCCAGCAGTTTTCTTGACAGACAGTACAATGAGCAGTTCTTC
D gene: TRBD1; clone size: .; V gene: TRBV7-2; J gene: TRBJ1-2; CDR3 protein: CASSLSVLEGAFYGYTF; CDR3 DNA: TGTGCCAGCAGCTTAAGTGTTTTAGAGGGGGCGTTCTATGGCTACACCTTC
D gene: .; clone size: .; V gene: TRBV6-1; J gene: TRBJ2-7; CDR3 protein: CASREGVYYEQYF; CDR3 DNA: TGTGCCAGCAGAGAAGGTGTGTACTACGAGCAGTACTTC
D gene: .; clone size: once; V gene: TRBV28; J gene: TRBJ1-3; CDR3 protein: CASSLAGPPSGNTIYF; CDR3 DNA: TGTGCCAGCAGCCTAGCGGGACCGCCCTCTGGAAACACCATATATTTT
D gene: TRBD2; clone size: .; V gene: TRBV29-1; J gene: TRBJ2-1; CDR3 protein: CSVEWGLAGGTEQFF; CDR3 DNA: TGCAGCGTTGAATGGGGACTAGCGGGAGGTACTGAGCAGTTCTTC
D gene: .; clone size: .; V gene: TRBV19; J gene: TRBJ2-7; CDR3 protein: CASSPNRRESPLEQYF; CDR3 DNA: TGTGCCAGTTCCCCGAACCGCAGGGAATCCCCTCTCGAGCAGTACTTC
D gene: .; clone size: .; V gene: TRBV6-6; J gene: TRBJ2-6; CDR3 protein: CASSSSGANVLTF; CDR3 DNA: TGTGCCAGTTCGAGCTCTGGGGCCAACGTCCTGACTTTC
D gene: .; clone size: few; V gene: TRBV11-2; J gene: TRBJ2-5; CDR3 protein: CASSLTGTETQYF; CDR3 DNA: TGTGCCAGCAGCCTAACAGGGACGGAGACCCAGTACTTC
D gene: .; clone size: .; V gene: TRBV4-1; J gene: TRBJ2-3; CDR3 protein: CASSQDLQGTGTDTQYF; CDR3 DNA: TGCGCCAGCAGCCAAGATCTTCAGGGGACCGGCACAGATACGCAGTATTTT
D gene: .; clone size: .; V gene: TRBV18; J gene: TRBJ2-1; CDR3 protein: CASLGTLGAYNEQFF; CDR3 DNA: TGTGCCAGCCTCGGGACTCTGGGGGCCTACAATGAGCAGTTCTTC
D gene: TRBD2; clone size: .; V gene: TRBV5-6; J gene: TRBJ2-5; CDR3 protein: CASSLIGLAGVGRETQYF; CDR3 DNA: TGTGCCAGCAGCTTGATCGGACTAGCGGGAGTGGGACGGGAGACCCAGTACTTC
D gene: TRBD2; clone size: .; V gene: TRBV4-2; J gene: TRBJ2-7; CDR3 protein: CASSQDIGAGAVEQYF; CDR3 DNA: TGTGCCAGCAGCCAAGATATCGGAGCGGGAGCTGTTGAGCAGTACTTC
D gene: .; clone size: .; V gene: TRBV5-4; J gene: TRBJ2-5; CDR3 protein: CASSLPSDGKETQYF; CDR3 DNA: TGTGCCAGCAGCTTGCCGTCGGACGGGAAAGAGACCCAGTACTTC